This T cell receptor (beta chain) was recovered during a study of OX40 agonist ivuxolimab in advanced cancers. On the study more broadly: Of mixed ages from about 23 to 90 and averaging roughly 66 years, the group was roughly 85% male. Study outcomes and limitations: Blood T cells, both CD4+ and CD8+, expanded clonally by week 6 at 0.1 to 3.0 mg/kg.

A word on this clone: What it binds is not known.

Clones were read by immunoSEQ multiplex PCR, and TCRdb kept only the in-frame ones, dropping some. The table has approximately 27,000 clones, around three quarters seen once. Germline V gives CDR1 SQVTM, CDR2 ANQGSEA. The CDR3 totals 17 residues. Trimming took off 6 bases at V and 5 bases at J, with 25 bases between the two ends. This sample comprised CD4+ or CD8+ T cells sorted from blood, obtained in a trial of the OX40 agonist ivuxolimab. This TCR came from an adult with an advanced solid tumor such as melanoma, head and neck, liver or kidney cancer. The gene calls are TRBV29-1 and TRBJ2-2, with D unresolved. DNA for the CDR3: TGCAGCGTCCCAACACCCCTATCGGCGGACCGGACCGGGGAGCTGTTTTTT. Translation: CSVPTPLSADRTGELFF.